The clone carrying this TCR beta chain came up a few times. The antigen is unknown. This record comes from a study of T cell repertoires in cytomegalovirus infection. Whole-study context: Alongside well-studied HLA-B-restricted CMV epitopes, recently identified HLA-C-restricted CMV epitopes were also used. Both a matching HLA type and CMV infection were indicated by public TCR beta signatures.

MiXCR, run by TCRdb on the reads, gives a single entry per CDR3 protein. The table lists about 83,000 distinct CDR3 sequences, over 25% of them singletons, with approximately 71% in the top ten. Study observations and caveats: Public TCR beta family frequency separated CMV-and-HLA carriers, including in an independent cohort. It was HLA-C-restricted CMV-specific TCR beta clonotypes that dominated the response ex vivo.

V lost 3 bases and J 0 bases, leaving 8 bases between the germline ends. CDR3 length: 14 amino acids. Sample: CD8+ T cells from cultured PBMCs, taken from culture after CMV antigen stimulation. This clonotype was sampled from a human donor in good health (CMV status not recorded). Some clones in this sample may be carry-over from other donors' samples. The V call is TRBV12-3 or TRBV12-4, the J call TRBJ1-1, with D hard to call. The CDR3 bases are TGTGCCAGCAGTTTTGGAGGAATGAACACTGAAGCTTTCTTT. As protein: CASSFGGMNTEAFF.